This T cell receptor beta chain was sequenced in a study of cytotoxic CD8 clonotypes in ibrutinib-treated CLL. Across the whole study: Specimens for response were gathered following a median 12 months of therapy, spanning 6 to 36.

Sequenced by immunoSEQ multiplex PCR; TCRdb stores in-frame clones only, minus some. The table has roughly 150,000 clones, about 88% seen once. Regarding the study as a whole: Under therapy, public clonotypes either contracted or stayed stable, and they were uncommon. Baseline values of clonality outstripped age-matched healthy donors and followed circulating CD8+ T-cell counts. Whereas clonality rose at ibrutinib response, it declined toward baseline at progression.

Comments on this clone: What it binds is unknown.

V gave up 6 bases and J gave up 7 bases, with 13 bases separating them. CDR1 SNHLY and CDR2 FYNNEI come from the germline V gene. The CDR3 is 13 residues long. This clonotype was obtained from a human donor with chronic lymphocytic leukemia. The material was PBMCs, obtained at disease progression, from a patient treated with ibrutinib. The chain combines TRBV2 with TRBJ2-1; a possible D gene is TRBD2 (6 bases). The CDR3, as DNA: TGTGCCAGCAGGCAGGGTGCGGGGAATGAGCAGTTCTTC. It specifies CASRQGAGNEQFF.